This T cell receptor beta chain derives from a study of CD8+ T cells in alopecia areata (dated by TCRdb to between 2018 and 2020). Context from the whole study: The treated patients took part in an open-label pilot trial in which moderate-to-severe alopecia areata was treated with oral tofacitinib at 5 to 10 mg twice daily. Biopsies were taken from tofacitinib-treated patients at baseline and again at 4 and 24 weeks into treatment, and several of those patients also had a later scalp biopsy. RNA came from the PAXgene miRNA kit for fixed scalp, the miRNeasy kit for PBMCs, and the RNeasy kit for mouse skin. Scalp clonality was compared across normal scalp (n=4), patchy alopecia areata scalp (n=8), and alopecia totalis/universalis scalp (n=8). TCRbeta CDR3 regions were amplified by immunoSEQ multiplex PCR with 35 Vbeta forward and 13 Jbeta reverse primers. In both human patients and the C3H/HeJ mouse model, the study applied high-throughput TCRbeta sequencing to look at T cell clonal expansion in alopecia areata. Tofacitinib was administered for 6 to 18 months, and 6 months of follow-up off drug were then conducted to assess delayed response and recurrence. Human TCRbeta sequencing covered scalp tissue and sorted CD4+ and CD8+ peripheral blood T cells from patchy and totalis/universalis alopecia areata patients and healthy controls.

Paper-wide results and their limitations: Lesional scalp, especially in alopecia totalis/universalis, showed higher clonality and more expanded CD8+ clones than normal scalp, suggesting antigenic drive. Shared TCR sequences between patients were less evident than in mice, which may be partly attributable to HLA diversity in the patient population. Scalp TCR repertoire analysis is complicated because resident alphabeta T cells in normal human skin are also sequenced, whereas mouse skin is dominated by gammadelta T cells.

Library generation was performed with the immunoSEQ multiplex PCR assay. To provide template for TCR sequencing, every sample had RNA extracted and reverse transcribed into cDNA. SuperScript III was used to make first-strand cDNA, primed with a 2:1 mix of oligo-dT and random hexamers. A synthetic immune receptor repertoire was used to assess amplification bias, and residual bias was removed computationally. The authors' analysis ran thus. Raw reads were preprocessed to remove errors, and CDR3 was defined according to IMGT conventions as the region from the conserved cysteine to phenylalanine. To get clonality, Shannon entropy was normalized by log2 of the number of productive unique TCRs and the result was subtracted from 1. Scalp TCRbeta sequences were cross-referenced with sorted blood CD4 and CD8 repertoires so that the CD4 or CD8 identity of scalp clones could be inferred. This is the immuneACCESS table as TCRdb keeps it, with only in-frame sequences that have V and J called. A part of the clones is gone; compared with another copy, unresolved V genes explain less than half, and the rest is unexplained. For V, J and clone size, that table is used; D and trimming come from the DNA. The table for this sample lists about 150,000 clones; around 87% of them were counted only once. The ten largest clones capture about 15% of the sample.

The time point label corresponds to: baseline before oral tofacitinib. Peripheral blood and lesional scalp punch biopsies were obtained from patients with alopecia areata. PBMCs were isolated by density centrifugation and stained for CD3, CD4 and CD8, after which CD4+ and CD8+ T cells were sorted on a FACSAria. V drops 3 bases and J drops 3 bases, leaving 8 bases in between. The germline V gene (reference sequence) provides CDR1 MNHEY and CDR2 SMNVEV. The CDR3 has 13 amino acids, counting the end cysteine and phenylalanine. Only the CDR3 portion is preserved as DNA: 39 bases, with reading frame beginning at the first base. Concerning this clone: Its binding antigen is unknown. No base-level quality is on record; no much larger clone is a single base apart.

This chain is built from TRBV27 and TRBJ2-5; the D gene cannot be named for sure. Sequenced here: CD8+ T cells sorted from blood, sampled at week 0. The receptor comes from a human donor with alopecia areata. The DNA is as follows: TGTGCCAGCAGTTTCGCGATGGAAGAGACCCAGTACTTC. This translates into CASSFAMEETQYF.